This T cell receptor (beta chain) stems from a study of T cell responses to AZD1222 COVID-19 vaccine. Trimming took off 3 bases at V and 1 base at J, with 7 bases between the two ends. This CDR3 spans 14 amino acids. The germline CDR1 and CDR2 sequences are KGHSH and LQKENI. Details on this clone: Antigen specificity is unknown.

General study results and limits: There were repertoire samples only from the period after the peak T cell response. Baseline serostatus was positive in only six AZD1222 recipients.

Profiling relied on immunoSEQ multiplex PCR, and the TCRdb table lists in-frame clones only, not all of them. The data show around 100,000 clones, 86% seen once. The chain combines TRBV18 with TRBJ1-3; D might be TRBD1 (5 bases). Sample: peripheral blood, taken on day 0 of AZD1222 vaccination. The clonotype was recovered from an adult in good health. The CDR3 loop reads CASSPEGSGNTIYF. The CDR3, as DNA: TGTGCCAGCTCACCGGAGGGGTCTGGAAACACCATATATTTT.